The clone carrying this TCR delta chain was seen more than once but under ten times. Antigen unknown. A far larger clone lies a single base away; this is likely a read error. Other DNA sequences of this sample code for an identical CDR3. Sequencing covered both gamma and delta TCR chains per sample. TCRdb re-processed the multiplex PCR reads via CATT. Among over 90,000 delta-chain clones, 0.75% to 1% were seen once, and the ten largest hold more than 9%. Vgamma9/Vdelta2+ and Vdelta2-negative gammadelta T cells were flow-sorted from PBMC for bulk sequencing. These data come from a study of γδ T cells in repeated Plasmodium falciparum infection. Study in general: Each infection was followed by sampling at 21 days, plus baseline and some pre-infection draws.

Overall study findings and caveats: Vgamma9/Vdelta2+ T cells showed a stable polyclonal repertoire with shared TCRgamma sequences.

Losses at the gene ends were 1 base for V and 2 bases for J; bases not matched to a gene: 12. Germline CDR1 and CDR2: TSWWSYY and QGS. CDR3 length: 19 amino acids. Sequencing used gamma-delta T cells from blood. The receptor comes from a pool of human donors (malaria-infected and uninfected, not separated). The chain joins TRDV1 to TRDJ1; 11 nucleotides match TRDD3. TCRdb does not report a J gene; here it was assigned by matching the DNA to germline references. The CDR3 here is CALGEPTADWGIGTDKLIF. CDR3 coding DNA: TGTGCTCTTGGGGAACCCACGGCGGACTGGGGGATAGGGACCGATAAACTCATCTTT.